This T cell receptor (beta chain) was identified in a study of CXCR3-negative and CXCR3-positive naive CD8 T cells. CDR3 length: 11 residues. Germline values: CDR1 MNHEY, CDR2 SVGAGI. 5' RACE that incorporated UMI labels was used to prepare the TRB cDNA libraries. TCRdb re-called the 5' RACE reads and shows each CDR3 protein once, DNA omitted. This sample's table has over 95,000 distinct CDR3 sequences. About this clonotype itself: Its antigen is unidentified.

The study's findings and limits: CXCR3-positive naive cells had TRB CDR3s that were more hydrophobic than CXCR3-negative naive cells had. PBMCs showed partially decreased CXCR3 expression after cryopreservation, and most assays used fresh PBMCs.

The sequence derives from a human donor in good health. Some clones in this sample may be carry-over from other donors' samples. The sample taken for sequencing was naive CXCR3+ CD8+ T cells from blood. The subset denotes: CD45RO-CCR7+CD27+CD95- naive CD8+ T cells expressing CXCR3 (TNR3+). The chain couples TRBV6-5 to TRBJ2-3; TCRdb's D call, TRBD1, is unchecked because there is no DNA. CDR3 protein: CASRLGQGEVF.